The present TCR beta chain was sequenced within a study of cytomegalovirus exposure and HLA in healthy donors. Both 60 Vbeta primers and 13 Jbeta primers went into the PCR. Repertoires were generated with immunoSEQ multiplex PCR, while TCRdb's copy carries only in-frame clones and drops some. The data show 150,000 to 200,000 clones, almost 80% seen once. To note about this clone: Its antigen is not identified.

Study observations and caveats: CMV serostatus was the sole immune exposure data available. A highly shared variant cluster was judged a likely technical artifact. The authors later linked a missense DCLRE1C variant to TCR beta V- and J-gene trimming. Across donors, presence/absence analyses took sequencing depth to be roughly uniform.

Sample: PBMCs. This clonotype originated in a man younger than 35 in good health and CMV-seropositive.

CDR3 residues: CASSPDRGEDYGYTF. CDR3 nucleotide sequence: TGTGCCAGCAGCCCAGACAGGGGCGAGGACTATGGCTACACCTTC. This chain connects TRBV9 to TRBJ1-2; TRBD1 matches at 8 bases. CDR1 SGDLS and CDR2 YYNGEE come from the germline V gene. The J segment lost 3 bases and the V segment lost 4 bases, leaving 8 bases of the junction unmatched. There are 15 residues in the CDR3.